This TCR beta chain was sequenced during a study of control samples from healthy donors and cancer patients. The CDR3 runs 15 residues. Trimming took 5 bases from V and 1 from J; bases not matched to a gene: 5. Germline CDR1 reads MDHEN; CDR2 reads SYDVKM. The data were produced by immunoSEQ multiplex PCR, yet TCRdb's version contains in-frame clones alone and is incomplete. This sample has roughly 80,000 clones, with approximately 90% found just once. The chain joins TRBV28 to TRBJ2-7, with 10 bases fitting TRBD1. Input material: PBMCs. This receptor was obtained from a woman aged 55-69 years with head and neck cancer. CDR3 in DNA: TGTGCCAGCAGTCTCCCGGGACAGGGGTCCTACGAGCAGTACTTC. Its protein is CASSLPGQGSYEQYF.